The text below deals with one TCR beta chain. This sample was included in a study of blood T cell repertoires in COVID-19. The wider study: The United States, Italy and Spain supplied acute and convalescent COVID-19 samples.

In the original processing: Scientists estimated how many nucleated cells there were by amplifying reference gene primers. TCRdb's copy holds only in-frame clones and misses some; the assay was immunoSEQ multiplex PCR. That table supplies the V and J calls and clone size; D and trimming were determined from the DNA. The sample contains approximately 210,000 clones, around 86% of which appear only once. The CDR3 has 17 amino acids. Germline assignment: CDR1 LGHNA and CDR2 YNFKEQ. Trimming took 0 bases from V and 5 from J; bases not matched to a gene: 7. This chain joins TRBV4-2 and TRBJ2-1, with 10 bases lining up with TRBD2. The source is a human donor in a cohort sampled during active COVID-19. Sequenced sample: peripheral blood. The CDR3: CASSQDPSGSVDNEQFF. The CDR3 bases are TGTGCCAGCAGCCAAGATCCTAGCGGGAGTGTCGACAATGAGCAGTTCTTC.